Below are 9 T cell receptor beta chains sequenced from a single sample in a study of radiation and T cells in renal cell carcinoma. Data came from immunoSEQ multiplex PCR; TCRdb stores just in-frame clones and leaves some out. The repertoire holds 100,000 or so clones, approximately 86% seen once, with approximately 7.9% in the top ten. The sample's time point: baseline pretreatment blood. Treatment of the sample: 15 Gy SBRT to primary tumor, nephrectomy 4 weeks later. This specimen was blood, taken from a patient whose treatment included radiotherapy and nephrectomy. The receptors shown here come from a man aged 50-59 years with renal cell carcinoma.

The chain uses TRBV7-9 and TRBJ2-7, with 9 nucleotides matching TRBD2. CDR3 length: 16 residues. V lost 1 base, J lost 5 bases, and 9 bases stayed unmatched. CDR1 is SEHNR, CDR2 FQNEAQ, per germline (reference sequence). The CDR3, as DNA: TGTGCCAGCAGCTTAGGTAGCGGGGGAGTTCGGAACGAGCAGTACTTC. This translates into CASSLGSGGVRNEQYF.

The chain couples TRBV28 to TRBJ1-1; D not resolved. The CDR3 contains 15 residues. CDR1 is MDHEN and CDR2 is SYDVKM in the germline V gene. V lost 7 bases, J lost 0 bases, and 15 bases lay in between. CDR3 DNA: TGTGCCAGCACCGTGCTCCGAGGTTTGAACACTGAAGCTTTCTTT. The encoded protein is CASTVLRGLNTEAFF.

V usage is TRBV7-2 and J usage is TRBJ1-2, with TRBD1 matching 8 bases. Germline CDR1 is SGHTA and CDR2 is FQGNSA. V shed 1 base and J 4 bases; nucleotides not matched to a gene: 8. The CDR3 contains 16 residues. CDR3 sequence (DNA): TGTGCCAGCAGCTTAGGTTCAGGGGGCGCCGGCTATGGCTACACCTTC. Encoded protein: CASSLGSGGAGYGYTF.

The chain joins TRBV25-1 to TRBJ2-7, with D possibly matching TRBD1 (5 bases). This CDR3 is built from 14 residues. Germline V gene lookup returns CDR1 MGHDK and CDR2 SYGVNS. The germline V and J ends were trimmed by 1 base and 3 bases, with 10 bases remaining between them. Here the CDR3 reads CASSEFGRDYEQYF. CDR3 bases: TGTGCCAGCAGTGAATTCGGCAGGGACTACGAGCAGTACTTC.

The V call is TRBV15, the J call TRBJ2-7; TRBD1 or TRBD2 may be the D gene (5 bases each). Trimming pared 0 bases from V and 1 base from J, leaving 7 bases between. Germline assignment: CDR1 LNHNV and CDR2 YYDKDF (reference sequence). This CDR3 has 14 amino acids. CDR3 in amino acids: CATSREGESYEQYF. The DNA for the CDR3 is TGTGCCACCAGCAGAGAGGGGGAATCCTACGAGCAGTACTTC.

The rearrangement links TRBV5-4 to TRBJ2-3; D call uncertain. Trimming took 1 base from V and 0 from J, leaving 9 bases between them. Germline lookup yields CDR1 SGHNT and CDR2 YYREEE (reference sequence). There are 15 residues in the CDR3. CDR3 nucleotides: TGTGCCAGCAGCTTGAGTCTGTCTAGCACAGATACGCAGTATTTT. This codes for CASSLSLSSTDTQYF.

J is TRBJ2-5 and V is TRBV29-1; 10 nucleotides agree with TRBD2. J lost 11 bases, V lost 7 bases, and 25 bases had no gene match. Per germline, CDR1 SQVTM and CDR2 ANQGSEA. The CDR3 runs 17 residues. CDR3 coding DNA: TGCAGCGCCCACGTCTTGAAAGCTAGCGGGAGAAAAGGGGAGCAGTACTTC. Translating gives CSAHVLKASGRKGEQYF.

The chain carries TRBV19 and TRBJ2-1, with TRBD1 matching over 8 bases. Germline V gene data show CDR1 as LNHDA and CDR2 as SQIVND (reference sequence). V gave up 9 bases and J gave up 5 bases; unmatched junction bases: 6. The CDR3 has 13 residues. Written as DNA, the CDR3 is TGTGCCAGCAGGGACAGGAGAAACAATGAGCAGTTCTTC. Protein product: CASRDRRNNEQFF.

The V gene is TRBV7-6, the J gene TRBJ1-4, with 9 bases fitting TRBD1. The CDR3 sequence is 14 residues long. The V gene end was trimmed by 3 bases and the J gene end by 4 bases; junction bases not matched to a gene: 0. Germline loops: CDR1 SGHVS, CDR2 FNYEAQ. The CDR3 here is CASSLGQGNEKLFF. The CDR3 nucleotides read TGTGCCAGCAGCTTGGGACAGGGTAATGAAAAACTGTTTTTT. Variable domain in full (rest from reference TRBV7-6 and TRBJ1-4): GAGVSQSPRYKVTKRGQDVALRCDPISGHVSLYWYRQALGQGPEFLTYFNYEAQQDKSGLPNDRFSAERPEGSISTLTIQRTEQRDSAMYRCASSLGQGNEKLFFGSGTQLSVL.